This TCR beta chain was recorded in a study of T cells in Graves' hyperthyroidism and ophthalmopathy. V shed 5 bases and J shed 2 bases, with 13 bases lying between them. CDR1 is LNHDA and CDR2 is SQIVND in the germline V gene (reference sequence). The CDR3 is 15 residues long. This clonotype has only a few counts. Authors of the study amplified TCR beta CDR3 regions from RNA transcripts. During a first-round RT-PCR of the TCR CDR3, the HTBI primer set was used. Using its own MiXCR run on the multiplex PCR reads, TCRdb lists one record per CDR3 protein. The sample includes more than 550,000 distinct CDR3 sequences, approximately 42% of them seen just once.

The chain couples TRBV19 to TRBJ1-3; D is undetermined. The sequence came from an adult man with Graves' disease, either hyperthyroidism or ophthalmopathy (not recorded which). The material sequenced was peripheral blood or thyroid tissue (not recorded which). In nucleotides, the CDR3 is TGTGCCAGTAGTCCCAGCCCCGATCCTGGAAACACCATATATTTT. As protein: CASSPSPDPGNTIYF. Based on the CDR3 plus reference TRBV19 and TRBJ1-3, the full variable domain is DGGITQSPKYLFRKEGQNVTLSCEQNLNHDAMYWYRQDPGQGLRLIYYSQIVNDFQKGDIAEGYSVSREKKESFPLTVTSAQKNPTAFYLCASSPSPDPGNTIYFGEGSWLTVV.